This T cell receptor beta chain emerged from a study of CD8 T cells in Susac syndrome. When the RNA was reverse transcribed, random hexamers were used with an input of 0.5 to 1 ug. Amplification of TCR beta CDR3 by immunoSEQ multiplex PCR spanned 54 Vbeta and 13 Jbeta. TCRdb re-called the immunoSEQ multiplex PCR reads with MiXCR, one entry per CDR3 protein. The repertoire has about 300,000 distinct CDR3 sequences, over 75% of them found once; the top ten carry roughly 0.21%. A word on this clonotype: Its specificity is unknown.

CD8+ and CD4+ T cells from blood underwent TCR beta sequencing. Study findings and constraints: The study conceded that relatively few individuals underwent its TCR sequencing and HLA analysis.

The V and J ends lost 1 base and 3 bases respectively, with 13 bases between them. Germline V gene data show CDR1 as LGHNA and CDR2 as YSLEER. The CDR3 loop spans 15 amino acids. The gene calls are TRBV4-3 and TRBJ2-7, with D possibly called TRBD1 or TRBD2 (5 bases each). Sample: CD8+ T cells from PBMCs. This clonotype originated in a human donor with multiple sclerosis. CDR3 loop: CASSQAWDGYYEQYF. For the CDR3, the DNA is TGCGCCAGCAGCCAAGCTTGGGACGGTTACTACGAGCAGTACTTC.